These 27 T cell receptor beta chains share one sample of origin, sequenced in a study of blood T cell repertoires in COVID-19. Only in-frame clones appear in the TCRdb table, and some are missing; sequencing was by immunoSEQ multiplex PCR. The sample contains over 150,000 clones, approximately 88% of which appear only once. Sample: peripheral blood. The receptor set was obtained from a woman aged 40-49 years with COVID-19, enrolled during active disease.

The rearrangement joins TRBV9 to TRBJ2-7; 9 nucleotides line up with TRBD1. CDR1 is SGDLS and CDR2 is YYNGEE in the germline V gene. The trim removed 2 bases at V and 4 bases at J, leaving 7 bases unmatched. The CDR3 length is 15 residues. In DNA, the CDR3 is TGTGCCAGCAGCGTCGAGACAGGGGGGGAGTACGAGCAGTACTTC. This gives the protein CASSVETGGEYEQYF.

The chain carries TRBV7-9 and TRBJ1-4, with a tentative D call TRBD1 (6 bases). V was trimmed by 5 bases and J by 11 bases, leaving 12 bases between them. The germline CDR1 and CDR2 sequences are SEHNR and FQNEAQ (reference sequence). The CDR3 consists of 12 residues. The CDR3 region is CASSPDSFKLFF. CDR3 nucleotide sequence: TGTGCCAGCAGCCCGGACAGTTTCAAACTGTTTTTT. The whole variable domain, remainder taken from reference TRBV7-9 and TRBJ1-4, is DTGVSQNPRHKITKRGQNVTFRCDPISEHNRLYWYRQTLGQGPEFLTYFQNEAQLEKSRLLSDRFSAERPKGSFSTLEIQRTEQGDSAMYLCASSPDSFKLFFGSGTQLSVL.

With regard to this clone: Different DNA sequences within this sample yield the same CDR3. The rearrangement links TRBV9 to TRBJ1-1, with 7 bases lining up with TRBD1. With 3 bases clipped from V and 0 bases from J, the junction kept 5 bases outside the gene matches. Germline V gives CDR1 SGDLS, CDR2 YYNGEE. The CDR3 is 15 residues long. The CDR3 protein is CASSARQGLNTEAFF. Here the CDR3 DNA reads TGTGCCAGCAGCGCTAGACAGGGATTGAACACTGAAGCTTTCTTT.

V is TRBV10-2 and J is TRBJ1-1, with 7 bases matching TRBD1. From germline, CDR1 is WSHSY and CDR2 SAAADI. The trim removed 5 bases at V and 7 bases at J, leaving 7 bases unmatched. This CDR3 region has 13 residues. CDR3 protein: CASSTGTVHEAFF. CDR3 in DNA: TGCGCCAGCAGTACCGGGACAGTCCATGAAGCTTTCTTT.

The chain carries TRBV10-3 and TRBJ2-1; D possibly corresponds to TRBD1 (5 bases). The V gene lost 6 bases and the J gene lost 7 bases, with 16 bases spanning the gap. CDR3 length: 14 residues. Per the germline V gene, CDR1 is ENHRY and CDR2 is SYGVKD. The CDR3 DNA is TGTGCCATCAGAGAACCCAGGGTGCGAAATGAGCAGTTCTTC. This sequence encodes CAIREPRVRNEQFF.

This chain joins TRBV7-3 and TRBJ2-7, with 10 bases fitting TRBD2. Germline V gene lookup returns CDR1 SGHTA and CDR2 FQGTGA. Unmatched junction bases numbered 12, after V lost 5 bases and J lost 2 bases. The length of the CDR3 is 17 residues. CDR3 coding DNA: TGTGCCAGCAGCCCAGAGGCTAGCGGGAGCACAACCTACGAGCAGTACTTC. Its protein product is CASSPEASGSTTYEQYF. The variable domain in full, completed from reference TRBV7-3 and TRBJ2-7, reads GAGVSQTPSNKVTEKGKYVELRCDPISGHTALYWYRQSLGQGPEFLIYFQGTGAADDSGLPNDRFFAVRPEGSVSTLKIQRTERGDSAVYLCASSPEASGSTTYEQYFGPGTRLTVT.

The V call is TRBV14, the J call TRBJ2-3; 10 nucleotides agree with TRBD2. The V gene end was trimmed by 3 bases and the J gene end by 1 base; junction bases not matched to a gene: 10. CDR3 length: 18 amino acids. CDR1 SGHDN and CDR2 FVKESK come from the germline V gene. CDR3 residues: CASSQQRGGLMGTDTQYF. CDR3 in DNA: TGTGCCAGCAGCCAGCAGCGGGGGGGCTTGATGGGCACAGATACGCAGTATTTT.

The chain uses TRBV6-1 and TRBJ1-5, with D possibly matching TRBD1 (5 bases). The CDR3 covers 14 residues. V was shortened by 8 bases and J by 2 bases, with 13 bases between the two germline ends. Germline values: CDR1 MNHNS, CDR2 SASEGT. Here the CDR3 reads CASGGRGGNQPQHF. The CDR3 region has the DNA TGTGCCAGCGGAGGTCGGGGGGGCAATCAGCCCCAGCATTTT.

The rearrangement uses TRBV18 and TRBJ2-4; D is ambiguous. The V gene lost 0 bases and the J gene lost 1 base, with 4 bases spanning the gap. Germline CDR1 is KGHSH and CDR2 is LQKENI. The CDR3 has 14 residues. The CDR3 DNA sequence: TGTGCCAGCTCACCACCCCCGGCCAAAAACATTCAGTACTTC. The encoded protein is CASSPPPAKNIQYF.

The CDR3 DNA follows: TGTGCCAGCAGCTCCCAGGTGGGCACTGAAGCTTTCTTT. Translation gives CASSSQVGTEAFF. The gene calls are TRBV4-2 and TRBJ1-1; D gene unclear. V lost 5 bases and J lost 4, with 11 bases in between. The CDR3 runs 13 residues. From germline, CDR1 is LGHNA and CDR2 YNFKEQ.

This chain uses TRBV6-1 with TRBJ2-7; D uncertain. This CDR3 contains 14 residues. Trimming took 2 bases from V and 0 from J, leaving 8 bases between them. Germline lookup yields CDR1 MNHNS and CDR2 SASEGT. CDR3 in amino acids: CASSEYSTSYEQYF. The CDR3 DNA reads as TGTGCCAGCAGTGAATACTCCACCTCCTACGAGCAGTACTTC.

The chain joins TRBV2 to TRBJ1-2, with unresolved D. Per germline, CDR1 SNHLY and CDR2 FYNNEI. This CDR3 has 13 amino acids. Trimming removed 1 base at V and 4 bases at J, with 7 bases between. The CDR3 DNA sequence: TGTGCCAGCAGTGAAGAGTCAGTCTATGGCTACACCTTC. Encoded protein: CASSEESVYGYTF.

V usage is TRBV27 and J usage is TRBJ1-5, with no clear D. The V gene lost 3 bases and the J gene lost 6 bases, with 6 bases spanning the gap. The CDR3 loop spans 12 amino acids. In germline, CDR1 is MNHEY, CDR2 SMNVEV (reference sequence). Here the CDR3 reads CASSFVGQPQHF. The CDR3 region has the DNA TGTGCCAGCAGTTTCGTCGGTCAGCCCCAGCATTTT.

This rearrangement joins TRBV27 to TRBJ1-1; D ambiguous. Germline-derived CDR1 and CDR2 are MNHEY and SMNVEV (reference sequence). V was pared by 8 bases and J by 1 base, with 11 bases between. The CDR3 loop spans 13 amino acids. DNA of the CDR3: TGTGCCAGCCAGATCTTCCAGAACACTGAAGCTTTCTTT. As protein: CASQIFQNTEAFF.

This clone has only one observation. The chain couples TRBV28 to TRBJ1-5; D is ambiguous. The germline V gene encodes CDR1 MDHEN and CDR2 SYDVKM. V shed 5 bases and J shed 6 bases, with 23 bases lying between them. The CDR3 consists of 17 residues. The CDR3 DNA is TGTGCCAGCAGTCGAACCTCCCTCCGGGGAATCAGTCAGCCCCAGCATTTT. It translates to CASSRTSLRGISQPQHF. Drawing the rest from reference TRBV28 and TRBJ1-5, the complete variable domain is DVKVTQSSRYLVKRTGEKVFLECVQDMDHENMFWYRQDPGLGLRLIYFSYDVKMKEKGDIPEGYSVSREKKERFSLILESASTNQTSMYLCASSRTSLRGISQPQHFGDGTRLSIL.

The gene calls are TRBV6-5 and TRBJ1-4; perhaps TRBD1 as D (6 bases). Germline V gene sequence: CDR1 MNHEY, CDR2 SVGAGI. The V and J ends lost 0 bases and 7 bases respectively, with 12 bases between them. This CDR3 has 15 amino acids. CDR3 in amino acids: CASSYSGGASEKLFF. Written as DNA, the CDR3 is TGTGCCAGCAGTTACTCGGGGGGGGCAAGTGAAAAACTGTTTTTT.

The V and J genes are TRBV7-9 and TRBJ1-1; D may be TRBD1 (6 bases). Germline CDR1 and CDR2: SEHNR and FQNEAQ (reference sequence). V lost 3 bases to trimming and J lost 2 bases, with 10 bases between them. The CDR3 has 14 amino acids. The DNA for the CDR3 is TGTGCCAGCAGCTTGGGGACAACTAACACTGAAGCTTTCTTT. Residues: CASSLGTTNTEAFF.

V usage is TRBV6-1 and J usage is TRBJ1-2; D is uncertain. Germline values: CDR1 MNHNS, CDR2 SASEGT. This CDR3 comprises 14 residues. V was cut by 3 bases and J by 4 bases, with 12 bases left in between. This CDR3 is CASSDHSSSYGYTF. CDR3 sequence (DNA): TGTGCCAGCAGTGATCACAGCTCCTCCTATGGCTACACCTTC.

The chain joins TRBV11-3 to TRBJ1-5; perhaps TRBD1 as D (5 bases). Trimming removed 5 bases at V and 7 bases at J, with 24 bases between. The CDR3 is made up of 17 amino acids. Germline lookup yields CDR1 SGHNT and CDR2 YENEEA. Written as DNA, the CDR3 is TGTGCCAGCAGCAATTGGCGGGGGGAGGGGTGGCAACAGCCCCAGCATTTT. It translates to CASSNWRGEGWQQPQHF.

The genes are TRBV14 and TRBJ2-5; 12 bases line up with TRBD2. This CDR3 has 18 amino acids. J lost 4 bases, V lost 4 bases, and 13 bases had no gene match. Germline CDR1 SGHDN, CDR2 FVKESK. CDR3 in amino acids: CASSRRTTSGSVGETQYF. DNA of the CDR3: TGTGCCAGCAGCCGCCGAACGACTAGCGGGAGCGTGGGAGAGACCCAGTACTTC.

The chain links TRBV18 to TRBJ2-7; 14 bases line up with TRBD2. The CDR3 consists of 17 residues. With 5 bases clipped from V and 5 bases from J, the junction kept 11 bases outside the gene matches. The V gene's germline CDR1 is KGHSH and CDR2 LQKENI. CDR3: CASSLPGLAGVGHEQYF. CDR3 DNA: TGTGCCAGCTCATTACCGGGACTAGCGGGAGTTGGCCACGAGCAGTACTTC. Full variable domain (rest looked up from reference TRBV18 and TRBJ2-7): NAGVMQNPRHLVRRRGQEARLRCSPMKGHSHVYWYRQLPEEGLKFMVYLQKENIIDESGMPKERFSAEFPKEGPSILRIQQVVRGDSAAYFCASSLPGLAGVGHEQYFGPGTRLTVT.

V is TRBV28 and J is TRBJ1-4; 7 nucleotides line up with TRBD1. The CDR3 consists of 13 residues. Germline CDR1 MDHEN, CDR2 SYDVKM. The junction had 11 bases not matched to a gene; V was cut back by 11 bases and J by 8 bases. CDR3 DNA sequence: TGTGCCTCCTCAAACCGACAGGGCGAAAAACTGTTTTTT. Translated, it gives CASSNRQGEKLFF.

V gene TRBV5-1 combines with J gene TRBJ1-5; D unresolved. V lost 4 bases and J lost 2, with 13 bases in between. Germline CDR1 is SGHRS and CDR2 is YFSETQ. The CDR3 consists of 15 residues. CDR3 amino acids: CASSVGLGGNQPQHF. CDR3 nucleotide sequence: TGCGCCAGCAGCGTAGGCCTTGGAGGCAATCAGCCCCAGCATTTT.

The V and J genes are TRBV18 and TRBJ1-5; the D gene is possibly TRBD1 (6 bases). This CDR3 has 16 amino acids. Germline V gives CDR1 KGHSH, CDR2 LQKENI. The germline V and J ends were trimmed by 4 bases and 0 bases, with 13 bases remaining between them. CDR3 nucleotides: TGTGCCAGCTCACTCGCTACAGGGAATAGCAATCAGCCCCAGCATTTT. Translating it yields CASSLATGNSNQPQHF.

This rearrangement joins TRBV21-1 to TRBJ2-7; TRBD2, the D gene given by the table, was not confirmed from the DNA. TRBV21-1 is annotated as a pseudogene. There are 21 residues in the CDR3. This CDR3 reads CASSKALTQSGTSGPYYEQYF. The CDR3 nucleotides read TGTGCCAGCAGCAAAGCGCTTACGCAATCCGGGACTAGCGGGCCTTACTACGAGCAGTACTTC.

The chain employs TRBV5-1 and TRBJ1-2, with no clear D. CDR3 length equals 16 residues. Trimming removed 0 bases from V and 0 bases from J, with 12 bases in between. Germline CDR1 reads SGHRS; CDR2 reads YFSETQ. Here the CDR3 DNA reads TGCGCCAGCAGCTTGGGAATCAGTATCACTAACTATGGCTACACCTTC. Protein: CASSLGISITNYGYTF.

V usage is TRBV6-5 and J usage is TRBJ2-4; 10 bases match TRBD1. The ends lost 4 bases at V and 8 bases at J; junction bases unmatched: 8. This CDR3 is built from 15 residues. The germline V gene encodes CDR1 MNHEY and CDR2 SVGAGI. This CDR3 reads CASSSAGTGAHIQYF. DNA for the CDR3: TGTGCCAGCAGTTCCGCCGGGACAGGGGCGCACATTCAGTACTTC.